These T cell receptor beta chains were read from a single sample in a study of T cell responses to AZD1222 COVID-19 vaccine. TCRdb keeps only in-frame clones here, not all; method: immunoSEQ multiplex PCR. Of approximately 170,000 clones listed, more than 80% are singletons. This sample comprised peripheral blood, obtained on day 0 of AZD1222 vaccination. Receptor source: an adult in good health. CDR3s include the opening cysteine and the closing phenylalanine or tryptophan. D genes are given only for firm matches. The size entry is marked missing in some rows and otherwise reads once, few, many or a size class.

CDR3 length	clone size	D gene	V gene	J gene	CDR3 DNA	CDR3 protein
15	NA	NA	TRBV19	TRBJ2-3	TGTGCCAGTAGTAGCCGGGACCGAAGCACAGATACGCAGTATTTT	CASSSRDRSTDTQYF
16	NA	NA	TRBV5-1	TRBJ1-2	TGCGCCAGCAGCTTGGGGGGAGGACAGCATCAATATGGCTACACCTTC	CASSLGGGQHQYGYTF
15	once	NA	TRBV5-1	TRBJ1-5	TGCGCCAGCAGCTTGTCGGGACGGCACAATCAGCCCCAGCATTTT	CASSLSGRHNQPQHF
18	NA	TRBD1	TRBV5-1	TRBJ2-6	TGCGCCAGCAGCCAATACGGGACAGCGAGCTCTGGGGCCAACGTCCTGACTTTC	CASSQYGTASSGANVLTF
16	NA	NA	TRBV3-1/TRBV3-2	TRBJ1-1	TGTGCCAGCAGCCGCCGGGACATACAATTGGGGGCTGAAGCTTTCTTT	CASSRRDIQLGAEAFF
14	many	NA	TRBV7-9	TRBJ1-5	TGTGCCAGCAGCTCCCACCTAGGGGTTCAGCCCCAGCATTTT	CASSSHLGVQPQHF
15	few	NA	TRBV18	TRBJ2-3	TGTGCCAGCTCGGGGGAGGACAGTAGCACAGATACGCAGTATTTT	CASSGEDSSTDTQYF
14	NA	NA	TRBV7-9	TRBJ1-2	TGTGCCAGCAGCTTAGGAGGCAATTTCTATGGCTACACCTTC	CASSLGGNFYGYTF
14	NA	TRBD1	TRBV5-8	TRBJ1-2	TGTGCCAGCAGCACAGGACAGGGAGTCTATGGCTACACCTTC	CASSTGQGVYGYTF
14	NA	TRBD1	TRBV28	TRBJ1-1	TGTGCCAGCAGTTGGGGACAGGGGACGGCTGAAGCTTTCTTT	CASSWGQGTAEAFF
15	NA	NA	TRBV27	TRBJ2-2	TGTGCCAGCACTCTAGGAGGGGGGCCTCCCGGGGAGCTGTTTTTT	CASTLGGGPPGELFF
13	NA	NA	TRBV6-5	TRBJ1-5	TGTGCCAGCAGTTACTCATATGATCAGCCCCAGCATTTT	CASSYSYDQPQHF
13	NA	NA	TRBV29-1	TRBJ1-1	TGCAGCGTTGAAGCACAGGGAAACACTGAAGCTTTCTTT	CSVEAQGNTEAFF
18	NA	TRBD2	TRBV6-1	TRBJ2-5	TGTGCCAGCAGTGAAGGACCCCCCCCGCGGGGGTACCAAGAGACCCAGTACTTC	CASSEGPPPRGYQETQYF
17	NA	TRBD2	TRBV14	TRBJ2-7	TGTGCCAGCAGCCAAGATCAGGGACTAGCAGGACTCTACGAGCAGTACTTC	CASSQDQGLAGLYEQYF
11	NA	NA	TRBV3-1/TRBV3-2	TRBJ2-7	TGTGCCAGCAGCCAAGGCTACGAGCAGTACTTC	CASSQGYEQYF
11	NA	NA	TRBV27	TRBJ1-2	TGTGCCAGCAGTTTCGCCTTTGGCTACACCTTC	CASSFAFGYTF
14	NA	NA	TRBV4-1	TRBJ1-1	TGCGCCAGCAGCCCGGGACCGCAGAACACTGAAGCTTTCTTT	CASSPGPQNTEAFF
15	NA	NA	TRBV3-1/TRBV3-2	TRBJ2-3	TGTGCCAGCAGCCAAGATATCACGGTCCTGGATACGCAGTATTTT	CASSQDITVLDTQYF
14	few	NA	TRBV5-1	TRBJ1-3	TGCGCCAGCAGCTTGGTATCTCCTGGAAACACCATATATTTT	CASSLVSPGNTIYF
16	once	TRBD1	TRBV11-2	TRBJ1-5	TGTGCCAGCAGCTTAGGTCCCAGGGGGTGGAATCAGCCCCAGCATTTT	CASSLGPRGWNQPQHF
15	NA	NA	TRBV6-4	TRBJ1-2	TGTGCCAGCAGTGACTCCGGGACAAATAACTATGGCTACACCTTC	CASSDSGTNNYGYTF
14	NA	NA	TRBV10-1	TRBJ2-2	TGCGCCAGCAGATCGGACAGCAACACCGGGGAGCTGTTTTTT	CASRSDSNTGELFF
15	NA	NA	TRBV3-1/TRBV3-2	TRBJ1-6	TGTGCCAGCAGCCGCGGAGGGGGATATAATTCACCCCTCCACTTT	CASSRGGGYNSPLHF
14	once	TRBD2	TRBV2	TRBJ2-7	TGTGCCAGCAGTGATGATACTAGCGGGGGGGCGCGGTACTTC	CASSDDTSGGARYF
10	NA	NA	TRBV5-5	TRBJ2-1	TGTGCCAGCAGCTTGAACGAGCAGTTCTTC	CASSLNEQFF
15	NA	TRBD2	TRBV6-5	TRBJ2-1	TGTGTCAGCAGTTACTCAACTAGCGGGACTCCTGAGCAGTTCTTC	CVSSYSTSGTPEQFF
13	NA	TRBD2	TRBV6-5	TRBJ2-5	TGTGCCAGCAGGGCCCGGGGGGAAGAGACCCAGTACTTC	CASRARGEETQYF
14	NA	TRBD1	TRBV6-5	TRBJ1-2	TGTGCCAGCAGTCCCCAACAGGGGGCAGGGGGCTACACCTTC	CASSPQQGAGGYTF
15	NA	TRBD1	TRBV18	TRBJ1-1	TGTGCCAGCTCATCGAATCAGGGGGCTCCCACTGAAGCTTTCTTT	CASSSNQGAPTEAFF
16	NA	TRBD1	TRBV6-5	TRBJ1-5	TGTGCCAGCAGTTCTATGACAGGGTTCAGCAATCAGCCCCAGCATTTT	CASSSMTGFSNQPQHF
14	NA	NA	TRBV13	TRBJ1-3	TGTGCCAGCAGCCCAGGGTTCTCTGGAAACACCATATATTTT	CASSPGFSGNTIYF
14	NA	TRBD1	TRBV23-1	TRBJ1-2	TGCGCCAGCCCTGAGGGACAGGGCTCATCCGGCTACACCTTC	CASPEGQGSSGYTF
11	NA	NA	TRBV29-1	TRBJ1-4	TGCAGCGTTGAAAGCGGTGAAAAACTGTTTTTT	CSVESGEKLFF
15	NA	TRBD1	TRBV27	TRBJ1-2	TGTGCCAGCAGTCCTTGGACAGGCCGTCCATATGGCTACACCTTC	CASSPWTGRPYGYTF
18	NA	TRBD1	TRBV28	TRBJ1-1	TGTGCCAGCAGTCCCCCCCCCGGACAGGGGGCTCAGGACACTGAAGCTTTCTTT	CASSPPPGQGAQDTEAFF
14	NA	NA	TRBV13	TRBJ1-5	TGTGCCAGCAGCTTAGGGGGACCGGGGCAGCCCCAGCATTTT	CASSLGGPGQPQHF
16	NA	TRBD1	TRBV29-1	TRBJ1-2	TGCAGCGTCGAGGACAGGGGGTTGGGAAAGGACTATGGCTACACCTTC	CSVEDRGLGKDYGYTF
12	NA	NA	TRBV18	TRBJ1-1	TGTGCCAGCGCCGGTATGCGTGAAGGAGCTTTCTTT	CASAGMREGAFF
16	few	TRBD1	TRBV11-2	TRBJ1-1	TGTGCCAGCAGCCGGACAGGGGTCGCGACGGGCACTGAAGCTTTCTTT	CASSRTGVATGTEAFF
15	NA	NA	TRBV6-5	TRBJ2-3	TGTGCCAGCAGTCGTACGCGGGGAGGCACAGATACGCAGTATTTT	CASSRTRGGTDTQYF
15	NA	TRBD2	TRBV7-7	TRBJ2-1	TGTGCCAGCAGCTCATCTAGCGGGCCTTACAATGAGCAGTTCTTC	CASSSSSGPYNEQFF
17	NA	NA	TRBV27	TRBJ1-6	TGTGCCAGCAGTTTTAGAGACAGGAGCTCCTATAATTCACCCCTCCACTTT	CASSFRDRSSYNSPLHF
14	NA	NA	TRBV6-2/TRBV6-3	TRBJ2-7	TGTGCCAGCAGTCACCCGCCTAACTCCTACGAGCAGTACTTC	CASSHPPNSYEQYF
14	NA	TRBD1	TRBV5-4	TRBJ2-4	TGTGCCAGCAGCTTGAACAGGGGCAAAAACATTCAGTACTTC	CASSLNRGKNIQYF
12	NA	NA	TRBV6-5	TRBJ1-1	TGTGCCAGCATTGCCGGGCCCACTGAAGCTTTCTTT	CASIAGPTEAFF
14	NA	NA	TRBV11-2	TRBJ1-1	TGTGCCAGCGGCCGAGAGGGCTACAACACTGAAGCTTTCTTT	CASGREGYNTEAFF
14	once	NA	TRBV5-4	TRBJ1-1	TGTGCCATCGAAACAGTAAGGGGGAGGACTGAAGCTTTCTTT	CAIETVRGRTEAFF